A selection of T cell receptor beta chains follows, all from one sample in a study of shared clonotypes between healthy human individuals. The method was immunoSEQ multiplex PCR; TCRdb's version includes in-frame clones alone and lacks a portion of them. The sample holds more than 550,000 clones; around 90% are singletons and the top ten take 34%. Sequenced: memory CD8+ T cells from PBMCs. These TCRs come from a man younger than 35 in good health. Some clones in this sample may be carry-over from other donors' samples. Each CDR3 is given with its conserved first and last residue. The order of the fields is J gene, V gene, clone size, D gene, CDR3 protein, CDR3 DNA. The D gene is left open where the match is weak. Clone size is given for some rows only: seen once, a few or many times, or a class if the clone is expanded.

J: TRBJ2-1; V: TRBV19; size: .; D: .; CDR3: CASSIAGKYNEQFF; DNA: TGTGCCAGTAGTATTGCGGGGAAATACAATGAGCAGTTCTTC
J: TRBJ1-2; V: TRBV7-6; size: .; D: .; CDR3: CASSLEAAARNYGYTF; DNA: TGTGCCAGCAGCTTAGAGGCAGCCGCTCGGAACTATGGCTACACCTTC
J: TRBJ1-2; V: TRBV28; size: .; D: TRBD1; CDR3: CASSYRGQSNYGYTF; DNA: TGTGCCAGCAGTTACAGGGGGCAGAGTAACTATGGCTACACCTTC
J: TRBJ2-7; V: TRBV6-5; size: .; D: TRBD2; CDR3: CASKAHGGTYEQYF; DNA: TGTGCCAGCAAGGCCCACGGGGGGACCTACGAGCAGTACTTC
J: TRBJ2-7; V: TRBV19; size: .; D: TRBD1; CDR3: CASSIWDRASEQYF; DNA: TGTGCCAGTAGTATATGGGACAGGGCTTCCGAGCAGTACTTC
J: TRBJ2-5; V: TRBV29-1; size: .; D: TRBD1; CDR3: CSVYSGTGFQETQYF; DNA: TGCAGCGTTTACTCCGGGACAGGGTTTCAAGAGACCCAGTACTTC
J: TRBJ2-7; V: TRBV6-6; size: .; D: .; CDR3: CASSNFPYEQYF; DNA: TGTGCCAGCAGTAACTTCCCCTACGAGCAGTACTTC
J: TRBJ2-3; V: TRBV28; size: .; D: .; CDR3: CASSFGTSGSTQYF; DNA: TGTGCCAGCAGTTTCGGGACCTCCGGGAGTACGCAGTATTTT
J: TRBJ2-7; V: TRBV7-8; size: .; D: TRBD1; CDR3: CASSEHRGFTYEQYF; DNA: TGTGCCAGCAGCGAACACAGGGGGTTCACCTACGAGCAGTACTTC
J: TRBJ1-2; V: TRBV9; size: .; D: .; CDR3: CASSEGGGQEGVYGYTF; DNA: TGTGCCAGCAGCGAGGGGGGCGGCCAGGAAGGTGTGTATGGCTACACCTTC
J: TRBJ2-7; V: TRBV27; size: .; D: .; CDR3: CASSLSAGVKYEQYF; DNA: TGTGCCAGCAGTTTATCGGCGGGTGTTAAATACGAGCAGTACTTC
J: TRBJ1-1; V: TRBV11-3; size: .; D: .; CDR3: CASSFAGTNTEAFF; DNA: TGTGCCAGCAGCTTCGCAGGGACGAACACTGAAGCTTTCTTT
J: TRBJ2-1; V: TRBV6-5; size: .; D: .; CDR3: CASSYLSSGSYNEQFF; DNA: TGTGCCAGCAGTTACCTATCGTCAGGCTCCTACAATGAGCAGTTCTTC
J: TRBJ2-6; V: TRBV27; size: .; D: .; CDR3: CASSSRPGANVLTF; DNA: TGTGCCAGCAGTTCGCGGCCTGGGGCCAACGTCCTGACTTTC
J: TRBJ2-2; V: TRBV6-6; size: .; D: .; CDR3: CASSYDRGGAGELFF; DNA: TGTGCCAGCAGTTACGACCGCGGAGGGGCCGGGGAGCTGTTTTTT
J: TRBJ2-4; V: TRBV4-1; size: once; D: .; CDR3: CASSQAMGKGNIQYF; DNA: TGCGCCAGCAGCCAAGCTATGGGGAAGGGGAACATTCAGTACTTC
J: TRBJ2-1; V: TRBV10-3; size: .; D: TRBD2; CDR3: CASWTSGSSYNEQFF; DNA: TGTGCCTCTTGGACTAGCGGAAGCTCCTACAATGAGCAGTTCTTC
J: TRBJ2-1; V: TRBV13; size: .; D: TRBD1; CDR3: CASHGQVFNEQFF; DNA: TGTGCCAGCCACGGACAGGTTTTCAATGAGCAGTTCTTC
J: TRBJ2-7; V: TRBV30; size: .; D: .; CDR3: CAWSVFRGSSYEQYF; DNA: TGTGCCTGGAGTGTATTTCGTGGGAGCTCCTACGAGCAGTACTTC
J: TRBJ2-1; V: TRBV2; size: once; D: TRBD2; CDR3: CASSGVREVFSYNEQFF; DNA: TGTGCCAGCAGTGGTGTCCGGGAGGTATTCTCCTACAATGAGCAGTTCTTC
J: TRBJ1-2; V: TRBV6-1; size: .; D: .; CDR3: CASSHGTKDGYTF; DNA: TGTGCCAGCAGTCACGGGACAAAGGACGGCTACACCTTC
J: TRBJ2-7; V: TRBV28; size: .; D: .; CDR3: CASSLLRTDYEQYF; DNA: TGTGCCAGCAGTTTATTAAGGACCGACTACGAGCAGTACTTC
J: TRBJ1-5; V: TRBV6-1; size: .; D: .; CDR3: CASSEASQGGNQPQHF; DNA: TGTGCCAGCAGTGAAGCGAGCCAGGGAGGCAATCAGCCCCAGCATTTT
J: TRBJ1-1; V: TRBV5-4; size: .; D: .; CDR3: CASSDQPPTETFF; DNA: TGTGCCAGCAGCGATCAACCGCCCACTGAAACTTTCTTT
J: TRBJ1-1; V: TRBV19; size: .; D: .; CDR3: CASSWGTMNTEAFF; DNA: TGTGCCAGTAGCTGGGGAACCATGAACACTGAAGCTTTCTTT
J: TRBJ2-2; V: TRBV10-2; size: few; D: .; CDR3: CASTPWANTGELFF; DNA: TGCGCCAGCACCCCCTGGGCGAACACCGGGGAGCTGTTTTTT
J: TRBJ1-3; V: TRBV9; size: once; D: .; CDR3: CASSVETDSGNTIYF; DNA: TGTGCCAGCAGCGTAGAAACAGATTCTGGAAACACCATATATTTT
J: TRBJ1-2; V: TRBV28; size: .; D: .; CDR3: CASSDKPQVGYGYTF; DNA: TGTGCCAGCAGTGATAAACCCCAGGTGGGATATGGCTACACCTTC
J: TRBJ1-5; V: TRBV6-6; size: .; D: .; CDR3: CASSPPGGPNQPQHF; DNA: TGTGCCAGCAGCCCTCCCGGGGGGCCGAATCAGCCCCAGCATTTT
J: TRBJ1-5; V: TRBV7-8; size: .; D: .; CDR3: CASSYDPTGYQPQHF; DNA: TGTGCCAGCAGCTATGACCCGACGGGATATCAGCCCCAGCATTTT
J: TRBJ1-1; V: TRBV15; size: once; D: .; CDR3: CATSRDVSTEAFF; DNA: TGTGCCACCAGCAGAGATGTGAGCACTGAAGCTTTCTTT
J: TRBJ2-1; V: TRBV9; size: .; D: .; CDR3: CASSVVNSGRNEQFF; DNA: TGTGCCAGCAGCGTAGTAAATAGCGGTCGTAATGAGCAGTTCTTC
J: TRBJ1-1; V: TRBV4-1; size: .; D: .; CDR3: CASSQVETVTMNTEAFF; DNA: TGCGCCAGCAGCCAAGTAGAGACAGTCACTATGAACACTGAAGCTTTCTTT
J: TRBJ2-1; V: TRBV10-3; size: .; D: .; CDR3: CAIRRPLYNEQFF; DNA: TGTGCCATCAGGCGACCCCTCTACAATGAGCAGTTCTTC
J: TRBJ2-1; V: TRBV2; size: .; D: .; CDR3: CASKGSLYNEQFF; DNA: TGTGCCAGCAAGGGCAGCCTTTACAATGAGCAGTTCTTC
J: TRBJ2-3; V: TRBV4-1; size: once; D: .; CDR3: CASSQEGTGLSTDTQYF; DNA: TGCGCCAGCAGCCAAGAAGGTACCGGGTTAAGCACAGATACGCAGTATTTT
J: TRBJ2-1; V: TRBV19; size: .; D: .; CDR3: CASSSGIFGAEQFF; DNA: TGTGCCAGTAGCTCAGGAATATTCGGTGCTGAGCAGTTCTTC
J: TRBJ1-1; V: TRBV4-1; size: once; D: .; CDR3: CASSQDYIMLGTEAFF; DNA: TGCGCCAGCAGCCAAGATTATATAATGTTGGGGACTGAAGCTTTCTTT
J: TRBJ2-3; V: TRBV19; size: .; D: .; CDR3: CASSIWQRRSTDTQYF; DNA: TGTGCCAGTAGTATCTGGCAACGACGGAGTACAGATACGCAGTATTTT
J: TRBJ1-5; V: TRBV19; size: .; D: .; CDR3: CASNPLGTPNQPQHF; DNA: TGTGCCAGTAATCCTCTCGGGACACCCAATCAGCCCCAGCATTTT
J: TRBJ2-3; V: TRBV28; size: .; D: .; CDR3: CASSSTDTQYF; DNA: TGTGCCAGCAGCTCTACAGATACGCAGTATTTT
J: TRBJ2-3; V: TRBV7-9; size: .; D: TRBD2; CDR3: CASSLAPGLAGTDTQYF; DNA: TGTGCCAGCAGCTTAGCCCCGGGACTAGCTGGGACAGATACGCAGTATTTT
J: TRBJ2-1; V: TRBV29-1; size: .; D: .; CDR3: CSVVGGMKSSYNEQFF; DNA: TGCAGCGTTGTAGGGGGGATGAAGAGCTCCTACAATGAGCAGTTCTTC
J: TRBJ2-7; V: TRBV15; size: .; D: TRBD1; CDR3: CATSVLGQGSYEQYF; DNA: TGTGCCACCAGCGTGCTAGGACAGGGGAGCTACGAGCAGTACTTC
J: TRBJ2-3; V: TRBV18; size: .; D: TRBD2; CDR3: CASSPPGLAGVGDTQYF; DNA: TGTGCCAGCTCACCACCGGGACTAGCGGGAGTTGGAGATACGCAGTATTTT